The clone carrying this T cell receptor beta chain was seen once. The data stem from a study of blood T cell repertoires in COVID-19. On the study more broadly: The origin of the acute and convalescent COVID-19 samples was the United States, Italy and Spain.

CDR1 is MNHEY and CDR2 is SMNVEV in the germline V gene (reference sequence). Trimming cost V 6 bases and J 4 bases, with 27 bases left between them. CDR3 length: 18 residues. Seattle patients were enrolled while actively infected and followed longitudinally. TCRdb's copy holds only in-frame clones and misses some; the assay was immunoSEQ multiplex PCR. The table records some 520,000 clones, nearly 90% of them present only once. This TCR was sampled from a man in his late teens or twenties with COVID-19, enrolled during active disease. The sequencing input was peripheral blood. V gene TRBV27 combines with J gene TRBJ1-2; D possibly corresponds to TRBD1 (5 bases). The CDR3 sequence is CASRILGGGEGIGYGYTF. The CDR3 DNA is TGTGCCAGCAGAATCCTGGGGGGAGGGGAAGGAATAGGCTATGGCTACACCTTC.